This T cell receptor (beta chain) emerged from a study of monozygotic twins with inflammatory bowel disease. Study-level points and caveats: Different subtypes (of T cells) could not be told apart from one another. Differences in immunosuppressive treatment may have been a source of added variability in patient repertoires.

Researchers used 3500 ng of total RNA for each TCR library. Added by template switching were UMIs that each held a 6-nucleotide sample barcode. TCRdb reprocessed the 5' RACE reads, with one entry per CDR3 protein and no DNA. Listed are about 300,000 distinct CDR3 sequences; 5% to 6% falls within the top ten. CDR1 and CDR2 from the germline V gene are SGHTA and FQGNSA. The CDR3 has 15 residues. Remarks on this clonotype: The antigen is unknown.

The genes are TRBV7-2 and TRBJ2-3; TCRdb's D gene call, TRBD2, goes unchecked for lack of DNA. What was sequenced was blood. This TCR was recovered from a human donor with ulcerative colitis or Crohn's disease, or a healthy co-twin of an affected twin (not recorded which). The CDR3 spells CASPSQGLLGDTQYF.